This TCR beta chain comes out of a study of spatial heterogeneity in lung cancer. Study overall: An average of more than ten raw reads was observed per unique TCR and UMI combination.

Comment on this clonotype: The antigen is undetermined. This CDR3 is missing its conserved last phenylalanine or tryptophan, likely due to a read error.

This CDR3 has 14 residues. V shed 2 bases and J 5 bases; nucleotides not matched to a gene: 5. Per the germline V gene, CDR1 is DFQATT and CDR2 is SNEGSKA (reference sequence). Whole-study results and caveats: More often at tumor resection than at routine follow-up, ubiquitous expanded tumor TCRs were detected in the blood.

MiXCR, applied by TCRdb to the 5' RACE reads, yields one record per CDR3 protein. The data contain about 85,000 distinct CDR3 sequences, 15% to 25% of them seen just once; the ten biggest clones take up about 6.6%. This sample's time point: sample taken at primary tumor resection. Frozen PBMC, nontumor lung or tumor provided whole RNA, which was sequenced unsorted. The donors comprised about 74 untreated early-stage non-small cell lung cancer patients. The V call is TRBV20-1, the J call TRBJ2-3, with 9 bases that match TRBD2. The starting material was PBMCs, obtained at surgery. The origin of this receptor is a male donor with early-stage non-small cell lung cancer. CDR3 region: CSARIAGEVDTQYL. The CDR3 DNA follows: TGCAGTGCTAGAATAGCGGGAGAGGTAGATACGCAGTATTTA.